The rows below give T cell receptor beta chains drawn from one sample of a study of PD-L1 blockade in urothelial cancer. Using immunoSEQ multiplex PCR, the repertoire was profiled, and TCRdb retains in-frame clones only, with some absent. The sample carries roughly 26,000 clones, around 88% recorded once. The specimen comprised PBMCs, sampled around atezolizumab (anti-PD-L1) treatment. These receptors originate from a man aged 55 to 69 with urothelial cancer. CDR3s include the opening cysteine and the closing phenylalanine or tryptophan. The D gene is left open where the match is weak. Expanded clones get a size class; other rows say once, few or many, or leave the size out.

CASLPFGDSYYEQYF	TGTGCCAGCCTTCCCTTTGGGGACAGCTACTACGAGCAGTACTTC	.	TRBD1	TRBV28	TRBJ2-7
CASSSGTRITDTQYF	TGTGCCAGCAGCTCCGGGACTAGGATCACAGATACGCAGTATTTT	.	TRBD2	TRBV5-6	TRBJ2-3
CASSLGSGAGEAFF	TGTGCCAGCAGCCTTGGGTCAGGGGCAGGTGAAGCTTTCTTT	.	.	TRBV7-8	TRBJ1-1
CASSASGEQYF	TGTGCCAGCAGCGCCTCGGGAGAGCAGTACTTC	.	.	TRBV5-4	TRBJ2-7
CASSLSTGELFF	TGTGCCAGCAGCCTGAGTACCGGGGAGCTGTTTTTT	many	.	TRBV4-2	TRBJ2-2
CASSSLPPLYEQYF	TGTGCCAGCAGCTCCCTCCCCCCCCTCTACGAGCAGTACTTC	.	.	TRBV25-1	TRBJ2-7
CASYGQGVVGELFF	TGTGCCAGTTACGGACAGGGGGTTGTCGGGGAGCTGTTTTTT	.	TRBD1	TRBV19	TRBJ2-2
CASRSGVGTGGNEQYF	TGTGCCAGCAGATCGGGGGTGGGGACAGGGGGCAACGAGCAGTACTTC	.	TRBD1	TRBV2	TRBJ2-7
CASSVAYGRGGGTGELFF	TGCGCCAGCAGTGTGGCCTATGGGCGGGGGGGCGGAACCGGGGAGCTGTTTTTT	once	TRBD2	TRBV4-3	TRBJ2-2
CSARGLSEAFF	TGCAGTGCTAGAGGGCTGTCAGAAGCTTTCTTT	.	.	TRBV20-1	TRBJ1-1
CASSRFRGEQYF	TGTGCCAGCAGCCGATTCAGGGGCGAGCAGTACTTC	.	.	TRBV7-2	TRBJ2-7
CASSQEGQRTTYEQYF	TGCGCCAGCAGCCAAGAGGGACAAAGGACAACCTACGAGCAGTACTTC	.	.	TRBV4-1	TRBJ2-7
CASSVAGQGGPYEQYF	TGTGCCAGCAGCGTAGCGGGACAGGGCGGACCCTACGAGCAGTACTTC	.	TRBD1	TRBV9	TRBJ2-7
CASSPGGSGYEQYF	TGTGCCAGCTCACCAGGCGGGTCCGGCTACGAGCAGTACTTC	.	.	TRBV18	TRBJ2-7
CASSLGAYGYTF	TGTGCCAGCAGCTTAGGGGCCTATGGCTACACCTTC	.	.	TRBV11-1	TRBJ1-2
CASSTTERGGRSEQFF	TGTGCCAGCAGTACGACAGAGCGGGGGGGCCGGAGTGAGCAGTTCTTC	.	TRBD2	TRBV6-6	TRBJ2-1
CASSETGWGYEQYF	TGTGCCAGCAGTGAAACAGGGTGGGGCTACGAGCAGTACTTC	.	.	TRBV6-1	TRBJ2-7
CASSKETGGLSAYGYTF	TGCGCCAGCAGCAAGGAGACAGGGGGTCTATCCGCATATGGCTACACCTTC	.	TRBD1	TRBV5-1	TRBJ1-2
CASSIALTGNTEAFF	TGTGCCAGTAGTATAGCACTTACAGGGAACACTGAAGCTTTCTTT	.	.	TRBV19	TRBJ1-1
CASSVQGLTDTQYF	TGTGCCAGCAGCGTTCAGGGTCTCACAGATACGCAGTATTTT	.	.	TRBV9	TRBJ2-3
CASSPNLGGLNTEAFF	TGTGCCAGCTCACCGAACCTAGGGGGTTTGAACACTGAAGCTTTCTTT	.	.	TRBV18	TRBJ1-1
CASGRTGDNEQFF	TGTGCCAGCGGCCGGACGGGGGACAATGAGCAGTTCTTC	.	.	TRBV2	TRBJ2-1
CASSLVPSGNTGELFF	TGTGCTAGCAGCTTAGTACCTAGCGGAAACACCGGGGAGCTGTTTTTT	.	TRBD2	TRBV7-7	TRBJ2-2
CASSLPPRYEQYF	TGTGCCAGCAGCTTACCCCCTAGGTACGAGCAGTACTTC	.	.	TRBV11-2	TRBJ2-7
CASSLAGGSYEQYF	TGTGCCAGCAGCTTAGCGGGAGGATCCTACGAGCAGTACTTC	once	TRBD2	TRBV13	TRBJ2-7
CASSIFLGPAPSPLHF	TGTGCCAGTAGTATTTTTCTGGGGCCAGCTCCCTCACCCCTCCACTTT	.	.	TRBV19	TRBJ1-6
CASRITGGVEAFF	TGTGCCAGTAGGATAACAGGGGGCGTTGAAGCTTTCTTT	.	TRBD1	TRBV19	TRBJ1-1
CASSEPEQIFQETQYF	TGCGCCAGCAGCGAACCAGAACAGATTTTCCAAGAGACCCAGTACTTC	.	.	TRBV5-1	TRBJ2-5
CAWSLGVGTGELFF	TGTGCCTGGAGCCTAGGGGTTGGAACCGGGGAGCTGTTTTTT	medium-sized	.	TRBV30	TRBJ2-2
CASSLWQIHNVLTF	TGTGCCAGCAGCTTGTGGCAGATACACAACGTCCTGACTTTC	once	.	TRBV5-6	TRBJ2-6
CASSPRPGLGLRGQYF	TGTGCCAGCAGCCCCCGGCCGGGACTAGGACTACGCGGGCAGTACTTC	.	TRBD2	TRBV14	TRBJ2-7
CASQGLAGGIATQYF	TGTGCCAGCCAAGGACTAGCGGGAGGGATCGCGACCCAGTACTTC	.	TRBD2	TRBV2	TRBJ2-5
CATSRGLTGASEKLFF	TGTGCCACCAGCAGAGGCCTGACAGGGGCGAGTGAAAAACTGTTTTTT	.	TRBD1	TRBV15	TRBJ1-4
CASSQAPGQTYEQYF	TGTGCCAGCAGTCAAGCACCGGGACAGACCTACGAGCAGTACTTC	.	TRBD1	TRBV7-2	TRBJ2-7
CASSYSGTGGEKLFF	TGTGCCAGCAGTTACTCCGGGACAGGGGGTGAAAAACTGTTTTTT	.	TRBD1	TRBV6-5	TRBJ1-4
CASSLGRLNTEAFF	TGTGCCAGCAGCTTGGGCAGATTGAACACTGAAGCTTTCTTT	.	.	TRBV7-8	TRBJ1-1
CASSLGVGTGRGTEAFF	TGCGCCAGCAGCTTGGGGGTTGGGACAGGGAGGGGCACTGAAGCTTTCTTT	.	TRBD1	TRBV5-1	TRBJ1-1
CASSSGDRMLDTQYF	TGTGCCAGCAGCTCGGGGGACAGGATGTTAGATACGCAGTATTTT	.	TRBD1	TRBV5-8	TRBJ2-3
CASSPGTSGFTDTQYF	TGTGCCAGCAGTCCTGGGACTAGCGGGTTCACAGATACGCAGTATTTT	.	TRBD2	TRBV2	TRBJ2-3
CASSFLQETQYF	TGTGCCAGCAGCTTCCTACAAGAGACCCAGTACTTC	.	.	TRBV7-9	TRBJ2-5
CASSQRGDLGTEAFF	TGCGCCAGCAGCCAACGGGGAGACCTGGGGACTGAAGCTTTCTTT	.	.	TRBV5-1	TRBJ1-1
CASSLSGGGNQPQHF	TGTGCCAGCAGCTTAAGCGGGGGAGGCAATCAGCCCCAGCATTTT	.	.	TRBV7-9	TRBJ1-5
CASRGGGSTEAFF	TGCGCCAGCAGGGGTGGGGGGAGCACTGAAGCTTTCTTT	.	.	TRBV5-1	TRBJ1-1
CSAPDTYTGELFF	TGCAGCGCCCCGGACACCTACACCGGGGAGCTGTTTTTT	.	.	TRBV29-1	TRBJ2-2
CASSSGTQNVLTF	TGTGCCAGCAGCTCCGGGACTCAAAACGTCCTGACTTTC	once	.	TRBV7-2	TRBJ2-6